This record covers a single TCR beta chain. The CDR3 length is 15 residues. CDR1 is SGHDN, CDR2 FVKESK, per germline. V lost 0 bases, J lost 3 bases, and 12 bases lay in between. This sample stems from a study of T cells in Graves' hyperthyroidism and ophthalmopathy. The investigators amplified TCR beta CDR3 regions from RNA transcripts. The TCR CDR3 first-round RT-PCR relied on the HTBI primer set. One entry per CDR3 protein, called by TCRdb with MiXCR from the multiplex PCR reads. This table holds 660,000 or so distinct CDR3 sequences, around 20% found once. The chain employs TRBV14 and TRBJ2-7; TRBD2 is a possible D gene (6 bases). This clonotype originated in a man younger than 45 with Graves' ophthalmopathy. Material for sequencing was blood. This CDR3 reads CASSQDSGDFYEQYF. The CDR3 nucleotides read TGTGCCAGCAGCCAAGATTCGGGAGACTTCTACGAGCAGTACTTC.